This TCR beta chain comes out of a study of T cell responses to AZD1222 COVID-19 vaccine. Study context: Some second doses came at about 4 weeks and others at about 12 weeks; these were pooled.

The length of the CDR3 is 12 residues. Germline-derived CDR1 and CDR2 are MNHEY and SVGAGI. Between the trimmed V and J ends, which lost 6 bases and 3 bases, there was a span of 8 bases. Sequenced by immunoSEQ multiplex PCR; TCRdb stores in-frame clones only, minus some. The data contain approximately 100,000 clones, about 90% of them singletons. In the case of this clone: Antigen unknown.

Notes on the study in general: White British donors predominated, females outnumbered males, and clonal diversity was possibly underestimated. Increases in Spike-specific TCR breadth and depth were seen after two AZD1222 doses. The repertoires were collected only after the peak T cell response.

The chain is built from TRBV6-5 and TRBJ1-1; possibly TRBD1 for D (5 bases). This TCR came from an adult in good health. This sample comprised peripheral blood, obtained on day 0 of AZD1222 vaccination. The CDR3 here is CASRGQDTEAFF. CDR3 nucleotide sequence: TGTGCCAGCAGGGGGCAGGACACTGAAGCTTTCTTT.